Listed below are T cell receptor beta chains from one sample, sequenced in a study of early T cells in non-severe SARS-CoV-2 infection. TCRdb analysed the 5' RACE reads with MiXCR anew, one entry per CDR3 protein. The sample contains 84,000 or so distinct CDR3 sequences, roughly 12% of which appear only once. The specimen sequenced was whole blood. The receptors derive from an adult who was a healthcare worker with PCR-confirmed SARS-CoV-2 infection or an uninfected control (not recorded which). Each CDR3 is given with its conserved first and last residue. The D gene is left open where the match is weak. Not every row has a clone size; where given, it reads once, few, many or a size class.

clone_size: many; j_call: TRBJ2-7; d_call: TRBD1; v_call: TRBV10-2; cdr3_nt: TGCGCCAGCAGACAGGGACAGGGGAGCAACGAGCAGTACTTC; cdr3_aa: CASRQGQGSNEQYF
clone_size: -; j_call: TRBJ2-1; d_call: TRBD2; v_call: TRBV3-1; cdr3_nt: TGTGCCAGCAGCTGCCGACTAGCGGGGGGAAAGTACAATGAGCAGTTCTTC; cdr3_aa: CASSCRLAGGKYNEQFF
clone_size: -; j_call: TRBJ2-3; d_call: TRBD2; v_call: TRBV14; cdr3_nt: TGTGCCAGCAGCGGACGCGGGGGGGCCGTTGATACGCAGTATTTT; cdr3_aa: CASSGRGGAVDTQYF
clone_size: -; j_call: TRBJ2-6; d_call: TRBD2; v_call: TRBV20-1; cdr3_nt: TGCAGTGCTAGACCTCCCGGACTAGCGGGTCTGTCTGGGGCCAACGTCCTGACTTTC; cdr3_aa: CSARPPGLAGLSGANVLTF
clone_size: -; j_call: TRBJ1-2; d_call: TRBD1; v_call: TRBV29-1; cdr3_nt: TGCAGCGCCTGGACAGGGCTTAACTATGGCTACACCTTC; cdr3_aa: CSAWTGLNYGYTF
clone_size: many; j_call: TRBJ1-3; d_call: -; v_call: TRBV6-1; cdr3_nt: TGTGCCAGCAGTGAAGGCAGAATTTCCTCTGGAAACACCATATATTTT; cdr3_aa: CASSEGRISSGNTIYF
clone_size: -; j_call: TRBJ2-7; d_call: -; v_call: TRBV19; cdr3_nt: TGTGCCAGTAGTTGGGCTGGGGCCGACTACGAGCAGTACTTC; cdr3_aa: CASSWAGADYEQYF
clone_size: few; j_call: TRBJ2-2; d_call: -; v_call: TRBV6-6; cdr3_nt: TGTGCCAGCAGTTCCGCTAGCATGTGGCCCACCGGCACCGGGGAGCTGTTTTTT; cdr3_aa: CASSSASMWPTGTGELFF
clone_size: -; j_call: TRBJ1-1; d_call: -; v_call: TRBV7-6; cdr3_nt: TGTGCCAGCCGTGAGGGGGGCCCGAACACTGAAGCTTTCTTT; cdr3_aa: CASREGGPNTEAFF
clone_size: many; j_call: TRBJ2-5; d_call: -; v_call: TRBV6-1; cdr3_nt: TGTGCCAGCAGTGGGACAGTTGCTGTGAAGACCCAGTACTTC; cdr3_aa: CASSGTVAVKTQYF
clone_size: many; j_call: TRBJ2-1; d_call: -; v_call: TRBV12-3/TRBV12-4; cdr3_nt: TGTGCCAGCAGTCCCCTGGAAGGTGAGCAGTTCTTC; cdr3_aa: CASSPLEGEQFF
clone_size: -; j_call: TRBJ1-6; d_call: -; v_call: TRBV11-3; cdr3_nt: TGTGCCAGCAGCTTAGGCCCGGGCAGCTCCTATAATTCACCCCTCCACTTT; cdr3_aa: CASSLGPGSSYNSPLHF
clone_size: -; j_call: TRBJ2-5; d_call: -; v_call: TRBV11-2; cdr3_nt: TGTGCCAGCAGCTCTACTATGGGGGTAGGAGAGACCCAGTACTTC; cdr3_aa: CASSSTMGVGETQYF
clone_size: few; j_call: TRBJ2-7; d_call: -; v_call: TRBV12-5; cdr3_nt: TGTGCTAGTGGTTTGGGACAGAGATACGAGCAGTACTTC; cdr3_aa: CASGLGQRYEQYF
clone_size: many; j_call: TRBJ1-6; d_call: -; v_call: TRBV2; cdr3_nt: TGTGCCAGCAGTGACACAGGACGCGATGATTCACCCCTCCACTTT; cdr3_aa: CASSDTGRDDSPLHF
clone_size: many; j_call: TRBJ2-1; d_call: TRBD1; v_call: TRBV5-1; cdr3_nt: TGCGCCAGCAGCCCGATGACAGGGAGCAACACGGGTGAGCAGTTCTTC; cdr3_aa: CASSPMTGSNTGEQFF
clone_size: many; j_call: TRBJ1-2; d_call: TRBD1; v_call: TRBV20-1; cdr3_nt: TGCAGTGCTAGAGAACCAGGGGGTTACTATGGCTACACCTTC; cdr3_aa: CSAREPGGYYGYTF
clone_size: -; j_call: TRBJ1-2; d_call: -; v_call: TRBV20-1; cdr3_nt: TGCAGTGCTAGAGATCGCGGGTCGATACGTCAGGATTTTTATGGCTACACCTTC; cdr3_aa: CSARDRGSIRQDFYGYTF